This T cell receptor (beta chain) is drawn from a study of blood T cells in healthy people across ages. Through a sample-barcoded 5' primer and a J-beta primer mix, a second PCR was run for 7 to 11 cycles. The template-switch adaptor, which had 12 random nucleotides, put a tag on each cDNA molecule. Via MiXCR, TCRdb re-called the 5' RACE reads, giving one row per CDR3 protein. The sample shows about a million distinct CDR3 sequences, approximately 49% of them seen only once. The people who gave samples were healthy Caucasians from Russia, aged roughly 6 to 100. Germline CDR1 reads LGHNA; CDR2 reads YNFKEQ. With 0 bases removed from V and 6 bases from J, the gap between germline ends came to 14 bases. CDR3 length: 15 amino acids.

The TCR originated in a man aged 25-40 years in good health. The chain uses TRBV4-2 and TRBJ1-2, with D perhaps TRBD1 (5 bases). The sequencing sample was made of blood. The CDR3 sequence: CASSQERGGVHGYTF. The CDR3 DNA reads as TGTGCCAGCAGCCAAGAAAGGGGAGGAGTCCATGGCTACACCTTC.